The 15 T cell receptor beta chains given below trace back to one sample, sequenced in a study. Tregs were sorted as CD4+CD25+CD127-/low cells. From the 5' RACE reads, TCRdb called clonotypes with MiXCR, one entry per CDR3 protein. Of tens of thousands of distinct CDR3 sequences listed, approximately 30% are singletons. Input material: tumor-infiltrating Tregs sorted from the breast tumor. The receptors originated from a female donor with breast cancer.

This clonotype was recorded at least ten times. The chain links TRBV5-1 to TRBJ2-2; 8 bases line up with TRBD1. Germline V CDR1 and CDR2: SGHRS, YFSETQ. V shed 4 bases and J 3 bases; nucleotides not matched to a gene: 5. The CDR3 totals 15 residues. The CDR3 DNA follows: TGCGCCAGCAGCGTATCAGGGGGCCACACCGGGGAGCTGTTTTTT. This encodes CASSVSGGHTGELFF. Full variable domain (outside the CDR3, taken from reference TRBV5-1 and TRBJ2-2): KAGVTQTPRYLIKTRGQQVTLSCSPISGHRSVSWYQQTPGQGLQFLFEYFSETQRNKGNFPGRFSGRQFSNSRSEMNVSTLELGDSALYLCASSVSGGHTGELFFGEGSRLTVL.

V usage is TRBV6-1 and J usage is TRBJ1-1, with D perhaps TRBD1 (5 bases). CDR3 size: 15 residues. Trimming removed 2 bases from V and 4 bases from J, with 14 bases in between. The germline gives CDR1 MNHNS, CDR2 SASEGT. Here the CDR3 DNA reads TGTGCCAGCAGTGAACCGGCTAGCGGGGCCACTGAAGCTTTCTTT. Translated: CASSEPASGATEAFF.

A remark on this clonotype: This may stem from a read error, because a much larger clone lies one nucleotide away. The chain has TRBV7-8 and TRBJ1-5; D not resolved. Germline CDR1 reads SGHVS; CDR2 reads FQNEAQ. The CDR3 has 15 residues. The CDR3 region is CVSSLEGRLNQPQHF. The CDR3 nucleotides read TGTGTCAGCAGCTTGGAAGGACGGTTAAATCAGCCCCAGCATTTT.

This clonotype has at least ten counts. The chain recombines TRBV5-1 with TRBJ1-2; 8 bases map to TRBD1. The CDR3 is 14 amino acids. CDR1 is SGHRS, CDR2 YFSETQ, per germline. V shed 0 bases and J 5 bases; nucleotides not matched to a gene: 3. CDR3 loop: CASSLGQGRYGYTF. CDR3 DNA: TGCGCCAGCAGCTTGGGACAGGGGCGGTATGGCTACACCTTC.

Relative to its sample, this clonotype is medium-sized (0.01 to 0.1%). CDR3 DNA sequence: TGTGCCAGCAGTTTCTGGCGGGAGCGTGAGCAGTTCTTC. This translates into CASSFWREREQFF. The chain uses TRBV27 and TRBJ2-1; 7 bases line up with TRBD2. This CDR3 has 13 amino acids. The germline V gene encodes CDR1 MNHEY and CDR2 SMNVEV (reference sequence). The J segment lost 9 bases and the V segment lost 3 bases, leaving 5 bases of the junction unmatched.

This chain joins TRBV5-6 and TRBJ2-1, with a weak D call TRBD2 (6 bases). CDR1 and CDR2 (germline): SGHDT, YYEEEE. Trimming took off 3 bases at V and 0 bases at J, with 19 bases between the two ends. The CDR3 runs to 18 residues. This CDR3 reads CASSWGVRVGPSYNEQFF. CDR3 in DNA: TGTGCCAGCAGCTGGGGGGTACGGGTGGGCCCCTCCTACAATGAGCAGTTCTTC. The full variable domain, with the rest looked up from reference TRBV5-6 and TRBJ2-1, is DAGVTQSPTHLIKTRGQQVTLRCSPKSGHDTVSWYQQALGQGPQFIFQYYEEEERQRGNFPDRFSGHQFPNYSSELNVNALLLGDSALYLCASSWGVRVGPSYNEQFFGPGTRLTVL.

The chain links TRBV15 to TRBJ1-2; 9 nucleotides line up with TRBD1. Germline CDR1 and CDR2: LNHNV and YYDKDF (reference sequence). Trimming at V came to 0 bases and at J to 8 bases, leaving 7 bases not matched to a gene. There are 15 residues in the CDR3. CDR3 bases: TGTGCCACCAGCAGAGATTTGGACAGGGGAGGCGGCTACACCTTC. Translating it yields CATSRDLDRGGGYTF.

This clonotype was detected a few times. The chain employs TRBV12-3 or TRBV12-4 and TRBJ2-7; a possible D gene is TRBD2 (5 bases). V was pared by 3 bases and J by 1 base, with 13 bases between. The CDR3 length is 15 residues. This chain's CDR3 is CASSFGRRGSYEQYF. The CDR3 nucleotides read TGTGCCAGCAGTTTTGGGCGACGGGGATCCTACGAGCAGTACTTC.

The chain combines TRBV12-3 or TRBV12-4 with TRBJ1-1; 9 nucleotides match TRBD1. Germline trimming cut 6 bases from V and 0 bases from J; bases unmatched to any gene: 5. The CDR3 is 15 residues long. This chain's CDR3 is CASSRTGALNTEAFF. The CDR3, as DNA: TGTGCCAGCAGCCGGACAGGGGCCTTGAACACTGAAGCTTTCTTT.

V usage is TRBV4-1 and J usage is TRBJ2-1, with a tentative D call TRBD2 (5 bases). The ends were cut back, 4 bases at V and 10 bases at J, with 23 bases in the middle. The CDR3 loop spans 16 amino acids. Germline CDR1 and CDR2: MGHRA and YSYEKL. The DNA of the CDR3 is TGCGCCAGCAGCCCTATTGTGAGAGGGAAGGGCTACGAGCAGTTCTTC. As protein: CASSPIVRGKGYEQFF.

About this clonotype itself: Lacking the conserved final phenylalanine or tryptophan, this CDR3 likely reflects a read error. The limits of the CDR3 on the DNA are not certain, so only TCRdb's listed CDR3 is given. The V gene is TRBV5-1, the J gene TRBJ1-3; TRBD1, the table's D call, was not compared with the DNA. CDR1 SGHRS and CDR2 YFSETQ come from the germline V gene. The CDR3 spans 14 residues, counting both ends. The chain's CDR3 is CASITGASGNTRYV.

On this clonotype itself: A much bigger clone sits one base away, suggesting this may be a read error. The missing conserved phenylalanine or tryptophan at the end of this CDR3 makes a read error likely. The CDR3 is CASSQGDTEAFL. CDR3 nucleotide sequence: TGTGCCAGCAGTCAGGGTGACACTGAAGCTTTCCTT. J is TRBJ1-1 and V is TRBV11-2; D might be TRBD1 (5 bases). The CDR3 length is 12 residues. The germline V gene encodes CDR1 SGHAT and CDR2 FQNNGV. The ends were cut back, 6 bases at V and 3 bases at J, with 8 bases in the middle.

Details on this clonotype: Since a much larger clone is just one base distant, this may be a read error. The V call is TRBV2, the J call TRBJ1-2; D possibly corresponds to TRBD1 (6 bases). This CDR3 has 13 residues. Germline CDR1 reads SNHLY; CDR2 reads FYNNEI. CDR3 amino acids: CASSDQGSYGCTF. DNA for the CDR3: TGTGCCAGCAGTGATCAGGGGTCCTATGGCTGCACCTTC.

With respect to this clonotype: This may be a read error: a much more frequent sequence differs by one nucleotide. J is TRBJ2-5 and V is TRBV7-6; D is unresolved. The CDR3 sequence is 15 residues long. Germline assignment: CDR1 SGHVS and CDR2 FNYEAQ. Trimming pared 5 bases from V and 4 bases from J, leaving 17 bases between. The CDR3, as DNA: TGTGCCAGCAGCACCGACGTGGGCCTCACAGAGACCCAGTACTTC. This translates into CASSTDVGLTETQYF.

The J gene is TRBJ1-4, the V gene TRBV6-5; 8 nucleotides line up with TRBD1. Looked up from germline, CDR1 is MNHEY and CDR2 is SVGAGI. V gave up 6 bases and J gave up 15 bases; unmatched junction bases: 6. This CDR3 spans 11 amino acids. Here the CDR3 DNA reads TGTGCCAGCAGCCACGGGGGACAGGTGTTTTTT. This gives the protein CASSHGGQVFF.